What follows describes a single T cell receptor (beta chain). Generated by immunoSEQ multiplex PCR, the TCRdb table keeps only in-frame clones and is missing some. The sample holds about 110,000 clones, 75% to 90% seen once. This specimen belongs to a study of blood T cell repertoires in COVID-19. Study at large: Samples representing acute and convalescent COVID-19 were sourced from the United States, Italy and Spain.

With 4 bases removed from V and 7 bases from J, the gap between germline ends came to 17 bases. Looked up from germline, CDR1 is MDHEN and CDR2 is SYDVKM. CDR3 length equals 15 residues. The TCR was taken from a woman at least 80 years old with acute or convalescent COVID-19. V and J are TRBV28 and TRBJ2-1, with D possibly matching TRBD2 (5 bases). The sequencing sample was made of peripheral blood. For the CDR3, the DNA is TGTGCCAGCAGTTCGGAACTCGCGGGTCTGAATGAGCAGTTCTTC. Protein sequence: CASSSELAGLNEQFF.